One and the same sample provided the 26 T cell receptor beta chains below, sequenced in a study of lymphopenia after photon versus proton radiotherapy (dated by TCRdb to the late 2010s). The library relied on the immunoSEQ multiplex PCR assay. In its TCRdb copy, this immuneACCESS table keeps in-frame sequences only and misses some clones. Where compared with another copy, unresolved V genes explain less than half of these, and the others have no known cause. This sample has tens of thousands of clones in its table, and around 84% of those were observed once. Of the sample, approximately 10% falls within the top ten clones. The source was peripheral blood, collected from a patient treated with proton-based radiotherapy. These receptor sequences come from a woman in her 70s with pancreatic cancer. Some clones in this sample may be carry-over from other donors' samples.

The genes are TRBV18 and TRBJ1-5; no firm D call. V was clipped by 6 bases and J by 3 bases, with 9 bases between them. Germline V gene data show CDR1 as KGHSH and CDR2 as LQKENI. The CDR3 spans 13 residues. The DNA for the CDR3 is TGTGCCAGCTCCCCGTACGACAATCAGCCCCAGCATTTT. Protein sequence: CASSPYDNQPQHF.

The chain has TRBV6-4 and TRBJ1-1; D is uncertain. The germline V gene encodes CDR1 MRHNA and CDR2 SNTAGT. Trimming took off 2 bases at V and 4 bases at J, with 8 bases between the two ends. CDR3 length: 13 amino acids. CDR3 coding DNA: TGTGCCAGCAGTGACACGGGAAGCACTGAAGCTTTCTTT. Amino acid sequence: CASSDTGSTEAFF.

This chain connects TRBV7-2 to TRBJ2-7; 8 bases match TRBD2. V was pared by 1 base and J by 5 bases, with 10 bases of the junction left unmatched. CDR1 SGHTA and CDR2 FQGNSA come from the germline V gene. The CDR3 length is 16 residues. DNA for the CDR3: TGTGCCAGCAGCTTAGACCACGGGAGGGGAGCCAACGAGCAGTACTTC. Translated, it gives CASSLDHGRGANEQYF.

V gene TRBV11-1 combines with J gene TRBJ2-6; 7 bases fit TRBD1. Germline CDR1 is SGHAT and CDR2 is FQDESV (reference sequence). The V gene end was trimmed by 3 bases and the J gene end by 4 bases; junction bases not matched to a gene: 6. The CDR3 contains 16 residues. The CDR3 sequence is CASSFLQGSGANVLTF. The DNA for the CDR3 is TGTGCCAGCAGCTTCCTACAGGGGTCCGGGGCCAACGTCCTGACTTTC.

The chain recombines TRBV10-3 with TRBJ2-1; TRBD2 aligns across 9 bases. This CDR3 has 17 amino acids. Germline trimming cut 0 bases from V and 0 bases from J; bases unmatched to any gene: 3. The germline V gene has CDR1 ENHRY and CDR2 SYGVKD. The CDR3 coding sequence is TGTGCCATCAGTGAGTCAACGACTAGCGGCTCCTACAATGAGCAGTTCTTC. This sequence encodes CAISESTTSGSYNEQFF.

The gene calls are TRBV5-4 and TRBJ2-3; 7 bases are shared with TRBD2. The CDR3 is made up of 16 amino acids. Germline V gene lookup returns CDR1 SGHNT and CDR2 YYREEE (reference sequence). V was pared by 3 bases and J by 4 bases, with 11 bases of the junction left unmatched. The CDR3 DNA reads TGTGCCAGCAGCTCCCCGGGCGGGAGTGCCGCAGATACGCAGTATTTT. Translated: CASSSPGGSAADTQYF.

The V gene is TRBV18, the J gene TRBJ2-1, with 8 positions matching TRBD2. The J segment lost 5 bases and the V segment lost 3 bases, leaving 12 bases of the junction unmatched. The CDR3 runs 17 residues. From germline, CDR1 is KGHSH and CDR2 LQKENI. In DNA, the CDR3 is TGTGCCAGCTCACCCGCAATGGTAGCGGGAACAAACAATGAGCAGTTCTTC. It yields the protein CASSPAMVAGTNNEQFF.

This chain links TRBV5-1 with TRBJ2-5; 8 positions match TRBD2. J gave up 0 bases and V 2 bases, and 3 bases lay outside the gene matches. This CDR3 is 15 amino acids long. From germline, CDR1 is SGHRS and CDR2 YFSETQ. In nucleotides, the CDR3 is TGCGCCAGCAGCTTACCGGGAGGGTACCAAGAGACCCAGTACTTC. This codes for CASSLPGGYQETQYF. Variable domain in full (rest from reference TRBV5-1 and TRBJ2-5): KAGVTQTPRYLIKTRGQQVTLSCSPISGHRSVSWYQQTPGQGLQFLFEYFSETQRNKGNFPGRFSGRQFSNSRSEMNVSTLELGDSALYLCASSLPGGYQETQYFGPGTRLLVL.

This clone was recorded only once. The chain recombines TRBV2 with TRBJ2-7; no clear D gene. The CDR3 length is 10 residues. V dropped 3 bases and J dropped 3 bases, with 0 bases sitting between them. The V gene's germline CDR1 is SNHLY and CDR2 FYNNEI. The CDR3 sequence: CASSDYEQYF. CDR3 in DNA: TGTGCCAGCAGTGACTACGAGCAGTACTTC.

This clone was recorded a few times. The V and J genes are TRBV4-3 and TRBJ2-7, with a weak D call TRBD2 (6 bases). V was shortened by 0 bases and J by 7 bases, with 10 bases between the two germline ends. Germline CDR1 and CDR2: LGHNA and YSLEER. The CDR3 has 13 amino acids. CDR3 sequence: CASSQDHGGEQYF. The CDR3 DNA reads TGCGCCAGCAGCCAAGATCACGGAGGGGAGCAGTACTTC.

The chain employs TRBV30 and TRBJ2-7; D is possibly TRBD2 (6 bases). Trimming left V 4 bases short and J 0 bases short, with 16 bases between. CDR3 length: 15 amino acids. Germline lookup yields CDR1 GTSNPN and CDR2 SVGIG (reference sequence). This CDR3 reads CAWKLTDGSSYEQYF. In nucleotides, the CDR3 is TGTGCCTGGAAGCTAACGGACGGGAGCTCCTACGAGCAGTACTTC.

V is TRBV30 and J is TRBJ1-3; D unresolved. The CDR3 totals 17 residues. Deletions cut 0 bases from V and 0 bases from J, with 15 bases between. Germline loops: CDR1 GTSNPN, CDR2 SVGIG (reference sequence). The CDR3 bases are TGTGCCTGGAGTGTACGGAATAGGTTAAGCTCTGGAAACACCATATATTTT. Its translation is CAWSVRNRLSSGNTIYF.

This clone was counted a single time. The V gene is TRBV10-2, the J gene TRBJ1-1; 9 bases are shared with TRBD1. The CDR3 covers 15 residues. In germline, CDR1 is WSHSY, CDR2 SAAADI. J was trimmed by 4 bases and V by 6 bases; bases with no gene match: 9. The CDR3: CASRVQGAIGTEAFF. The CDR3 bases are TGCGCCAGCAGAGTACAGGGGGCAATCGGCACTGAAGCTTTCTTT.

The chain has TRBV6-6 and TRBJ1-5; 9 bases are a match to TRBD1. The CDR3 length is 14 residues. The trim removed 5 bases at V and 5 bases at J, leaving 4 bases unmatched. Germline V CDR1 and CDR2: MNHNY, SVGAGI (reference sequence). The CDR3 region has the DNA TGTGCCAGCAGTCTAAGACAGGGGGATCAGCCCCAGCATTTT. It is translated as CASSLRQGDQPQHF.

The rearrangement uses TRBV13 and TRBJ2-1; 9 nucleotides match TRBD2. Unmatched junction bases numbered 2, after V lost 10 bases and J lost 1 base. From germline, CDR1 is PRHDT and CDR2 FYEKMQ (reference sequence). There are 13 residues in the CDR3. The CDR3 reads CATGLASYNEQFF. The CDR3 DNA follows: TGTGCCACCGGACTAGCGTCCTACAATGAGCAGTTCTTC.

This clone has a single count. V gene TRBV5-1 combines with J gene TRBJ2-1; D might be TRBD2 (6 bases). This CDR3 has 14 residues. Germline V lookup: CDR1 SGHRS, CDR2 YFSETQ. Trimming left V 6 bases short and J 7 bases short, with 17 bases between. For the CDR3, the DNA is TGCGCCAGCACCCTGGAGGGTCTTTGGAATGAGCAGTTCTTC. This translates into CASTLEGLWNEQFF.

The rearrangement joins TRBV7-8 to TRBJ1-1; tentatively, D is TRBD1 (6 bases). From germline, CDR1 is SGHVS and CDR2 FQNEAQ. The length of the CDR3 is 15 residues. The ends were cut back, 4 bases at V and 1 base at J, with 13 bases in the middle. The CDR3 protein is CASSSQDRKNTEAFF. CDR3 DNA sequence: TGTGCCAGCAGCTCACAGGACAGAAAGAACACTGAAGCTTTCTTT. Looking up the rest from reference TRBV7-8 and TRBJ1-1 gives the full variable domain: GAGVSQSPRYKVAKRGQDVALRCDPISGHVSLFWYQQALGQGPEFLTYFQNEAQLDKSGLPSDRFFAERPEGSVSTLKIQRTQQEDSAVYLCASSSQDRKNTEAFFGQGTRLTVV.

This chain connects TRBV11-3 to TRBJ2-2, with TRBD2 identical over 10 bases. The CDR3 length is 15 residues. J lost 4 bases, V lost 6 bases, and 5 bases had no gene match. Germline loops: CDR1 SGHNT, CDR2 YENEEA. This CDR3 is CASSLTSGITGELFF. CDR3 coding DNA: TGTGCCAGCAGTTTAACTAGCGGGATCACCGGGGAGCTGTTTTTT.

In its sample, this clone was seen a few times. The rearrangement uses TRBV10-1 and TRBJ1-6; D gene uncertain. Between the trimmed V and J ends, which lost 3 bases and 2 bases, there was a span of 5 bases. The CDR3 sequence is 14 residues long. Germline-derived CDR1 and CDR2 are WNHNN and SYGVQD (reference sequence). CDR3 nucleotides: TGCGCCAGCAGTGAAGATCCCTATAATTCACCCCTCCACTTT. Protein: CASSEDPYNSPLHF.

This clone has a handful of counts. The chain carries TRBV6-6 and TRBJ1-2, with a weak D call TRBD1 (5 bases). This CDR3 comprises 13 residues. V was pared by 0 bases and J by 7 bases, with 9 bases between. Germline V CDR1 and CDR2: MNHNY, SVGAGI (reference sequence). CDR3 sequence reads: CASSYSGTGGYTF. The CDR3 DNA reads TGTGCCAGCAGTTACTCGGGGACGGGTGGCTACACCTTC.

V gene TRBV30 combines with J gene TRBJ2-1, with 7 positions matching TRBD1. The J segment lost 0 bases and the V segment lost 5 bases, leaving 4 bases of the junction unmatched. This CDR3 region has 14 residues. Germline CDR1 is GTSNPN and CDR2 is SVGIG (reference sequence). CDR3 in DNA: TGTGCCTGGTACAGGGGCAACTCCTACAATGAGCAGTTCTTC. Translating gives CAWYRGNSYNEQFF.

A few counts support this clone. The chain has TRBV10-3 and TRBJ2-1; 7 bases match TRBD2. The junction had 5 bases not matched to a gene; V was cut back by 9 bases and J by 3 bases. This CDR3 has 13 amino acids. Germline V CDR1 and CDR2: ENHRY, SYGVKD. The CDR3 region has the DNA TGTGCCATAGCTAGCGGTAACTACAATGAGCAGTTCTTC. Protein sequence: CAIASGNYNEQFF.

The chain has TRBV5-6 and TRBJ1-1; D possibly corresponds to TRBD1 (6 bases). Trimming removed 6 bases from V and 4 bases from J, with 16 bases in between. This CDR3 region has 14 residues. Per germline, CDR1 SGHDT and CDR2 YYEEEE. In DNA, the CDR3 is TGTGCCAGCAACATAGGGGGTTGGGCCACTGAAGCTTTCTTT. As protein: CASNIGGWATEAFF.

The rearrangement uses TRBV10-3 and TRBJ2-7; D not certain. V lost 10 bases and J 5 bases, leaving 18 bases between the germline ends. The CDR3 loop spans 13 amino acids. Germline CDR1 ENHRY, CDR2 SYGVKD. The CDR3 spells CATVSHSYNEQYF. DNA for the CDR3: TGTGCCACCGTTTCGCATTCGTACAACGAGCAGTACTTC.

The chain has TRBV7-9 and TRBJ1-2, with no clear D. Germline values: CDR1 SEHNR, CDR2 FQNEAQ (reference sequence). Trimming removed 7 bases from V and 2 bases from J, with 5 bases in between. The CDR3 contains 11 residues. The CDR3 spells CASNLNYGYTF. The CDR3 DNA follows: TGTGCCAGCAATTTGAACTATGGCTACACCTTC. Based on the CDR3 plus reference TRBV7-9 and TRBJ1-2, the full variable domain is DTGVSQNPRHKITKRGQNVTFRCDPISEHNRLYWYRQTLGQGPEFLTYFQNEAQLEKSRLLSDRFSAERPKGSFSTLEIQRTEQGDSAMYLCASNLNYGYTFGSGTRLTVV.

The CDR3 loop reads CASGIAGVGQPQHF. The DNA of the CDR3 is TGTGCCAGCGGAATTGCAGGGGTCGGGCAGCCCCAGCATTTT. This rearrangement joins TRBV28 to TRBJ1-5; D perhaps matches TRBD1 (6 bases). Germline CDR1 reads MDHEN; CDR2 reads SYDVKM. The length of the CDR3 is 14 residues. The germline V and J ends were trimmed by 8 bases and 7 bases, with 18 bases remaining between them. Combining the CDR3 with reference TRBV28 and TRBJ1-5 gives the whole variable domain DVKVTQSSRYLVKRTGEKVFLECVQDMDHENMFWYRQDPGLGLRLIYFSYDVKMKEKGDIPEGYSVSREKKERFSLILESASTNQTSMYLCASGIAGVGQPQHFGDGTRLSIL.